This T cell receptor (beta chain) stems from a study of blood T cell repertoires in COVID-19 (dated by TCRdb to about 2020). Regarding the study in general: Samples covering the acute and convalescent phases of COVID-19 were provided by collaborators in the United States, Italy and Spain. The repertoires were made available in a free public database intended to serve as a resource for research on the immune response to SARS-CoV-2. Samples came from the ongoing ImmuneRACE study (first 160 participants) plus 1,254 subjects from 6 global collaborators. The material from the prospective study consisted of cDNA or gDNA derived from T cells, B-cell-depleted T cells, or PBMCs. Where HLA class I and class II types were available, the types were taken from metadata supplied by the sample provider, not from assay-based typing. The dataset comprised deeply sampled blood TCRbeta repertoires from subjects exposed to, actively infected with, or recovered from COVID-19. Nearly every sample came with metadata listing a de-identified subject ID, COVID-19 status, age in years and sex. The investigation overall reported the following: The quantity of clinical and demographic metadata differed by source and by participant and was supplied without curation.

Regarding this clone: This clone's antigen is unknown. No much larger clone exists at a distance of one base, and base qualities are not known.

One collaborating source in Seattle enrolled patients during active infection and followed them longitudinally through the course of disease. Each collaborating institution followed its own protocols to collect whole blood in K2EDTA tubes. For TCRbeta analysis, collaborator samples were shipped as frozen whole blood, as isolated PBMCs, or as DNA extracted from either sample type. TCRbeta CDR3 regions were amplified from genomic DNA by means of the immunoSEQ Assay, a bias-controlled multiplex PCR. The authors' analysis ran thus. The number of nucleated cells in each sample was estimated from the amplification of reference gene primers within the assay. Sequence reads were collapsed and filtered to measure the absolute abundance of every unique TCRbeta CDR3 rearrangement. For each sample, productive Simpson clonality was calculated as the square root of Simpson's diversity index over productive rearrangements. The immuneACCESS repertoire file appears here via TCRdb, limited to in-frame rearrangements. These files lack a portion of the clones; in checked studies, under half of the deficit traces to unresolved V genes, and the cause of the others is not known. The V and J calls and the clone size are those of that table, but D and trimming were determined from the DNA. This sample comprises 410,000 or so clones, about 89% of them detected only once. Roughly 1.5% of the sample lies in the top ten.

V is pruned by 5 bases and J by 4 bases, leaving 9 bases of the junction without a gene match. From the cysteine up to the phenylalanine, the CDR3 has a length of 15 residues. Only CDR3 DNA remains: 45 bases, in frame from the first base. From a lookup of the germline V gene (reference sequence), CDR1 and CDR2 are LNHDA and SQIVND. The rearranged segments are TRBV19 and TRBJ2-7; a stretch of 9 junction bases matches TRBD2. This receptor was taken from a woman between 35 and 50 years old with COVID-19, enrolled during active disease. Sample: peripheral blood. In nucleotides, the sequence is TGTGCCAGTAGTCCTCTCGGGCGGGAGGGTTACGAGCAGTACTTC. It specifies CASSPLGREGYEQYF.